The 3 T cell receptor beta chains in this list originate from one sample, sequenced in a study of T cells of healthy individuals. In TCRdb, the 5' RACE reads were re-called with MiXCR into one record per CDR3 protein. The sample has about 82,000 distinct CDR3 sequences, around 5.1% seen once. The receptors derive from a female donor in good health.

This clonotype was observed at least ten times. V and J are TRBV16 and TRBJ1-1; 9 bases line up with TRBD1. CDR3 length: 14 residues. Germline V gene lookup returns CDR1 KGHSY and CDR2 FQNENV. With 4 bases clipped from V and 5 bases from J, the junction kept 5 bases outside the gene matches. The CDR3 spells CASSPTGGRTEAFF. The CDR3 DNA reads as TGTGCCAGCAGCCCGACAGGGGGAAGAACTGAAGCTTTCTTT.

There are many counts of this clonotype. V gene TRBV2 combines with J gene TRBJ2-6; D is unclear. The CDR3 extends over 15 amino acids. Germline loops: CDR1 SNHLY, CDR2 FYNNEI. V lost 3 bases to trimming and J lost 1 base, with 7 bases between them. The CDR3 region is CASSDGWSGANVLTF. The CDR3, as DNA: TGTGCCAGCAGTGACGGGTGGTCTGGGGCCAACGTCCTGACTTTC.

The V gene is TRBV20-1, the J gene TRBJ2-5, with 11 bases fitting TRBD2. The germline gives CDR1 DFQATT, CDR2 SNEGSKA (reference sequence). This CDR3 region has 17 residues. Losses at the gene ends were 5 bases for V and 9 bases for J; bases not matched to a gene: 20. CDR3: CSASLAGADHFRGAQYF. The CDR3 nucleotides read TGCAGTGCTTCACTAGCGGGAGCGGACCACTTCCGCGGGGCCCAGTACTTC.